Included here is one T cell receptor beta chain sequence, with context. The V gene lost 8 bases and the J gene lost 2 bases, with 15 bases spanning the gap. CDR1 is ENHRY and CDR2 is SYGVKD in the germline V gene. CDR3 length: 14 amino acids. This record belongs to a study of OX40 agonist ivuxolimab in advanced cancers. This table comes from immunoSEQ multiplex PCR, and its TCRdb copy is limited to in-frame clones, with some not included. The repertoire holds some 55,000 clones, with around 85% as singletons. The chain employs TRBV10-3 and TRBJ2-5; a possible D gene is TRBD2 (6 bases). The TCR was taken from an adult with an advanced solid tumor such as melanoma, head and neck, liver or kidney cancer. The sequenced sample was CD4+ or CD8+ T cells sorted from blood, obtained in a trial of the OX40 agonist ivuxolimab. CDR3 amino acids: CAIGRDGGQETQYF. The DNA for the CDR3 is TGTGCCATCGGAAGGGACGGGGGTCAAGAGACCCAGTACTTC.